This TCR beta chain appears in the sequencing data of a study of blood T cells in healthy people across ages. Study as a whole: Roughly one uniquely barcoded beta molecule per two T cells was captured.

CDR3 length: 14 amino acids. In germline, CDR1 is SGHKS, CDR2 YYEKEE (reference sequence). V was clipped by 7 bases and J by 2 bases; unmatched bases: 5. As to this clonotype: Its antigen is unidentified.

Using a J-beta primer mix together with a sample-barcoded 5' primer, a second PCR was run for roughly 7 to 12 cycles. TCRdb re-called the 5' RACE reads through MiXCR, storing one row per CDR3 protein. The table lists 650,000 to 900,000 distinct CDR3 sequences, approximately 65% of them singletons. Study-level results: A roughly linear age-dependent decrease characterized TCR beta diversity per million T cells. The diversity estimates, figures obtained from one million T cells, were considered underestimates.

Specimen: blood. This TCR derives from a man aged 30 to 45 in good health. The rearrangement links TRBV5-5 to TRBJ1-5, with TRBD1 identical over 8 bases. The CDR3 reads CASSWTGRNQPQHF. CDR3 in DNA: TGTGCCAGCTCCTGGACAGGGCGCAATCAGCCCCAGCATTTT.